This passage covers 10 T cell receptor beta chains from one sample sequenced in a study of identical twins' blood T cells. TCRdb reprocessed the 5' RACE reads with MiXCR, giving one entry per CDR3 protein. The sample has 300,000 to 400,000 distinct CDR3 sequences, approximately 30% seen once. The specimen sequenced was PBMCs. These receptors all come from a woman aged 18-55 years in good health.

The chain uses TRBV11-1 and TRBJ1-1; D possibly corresponds to TRBD1 (6 bases). The CDR3 spans 13 residues. The germline CDR1 and CDR2 sequences are SGHAT and FQDESV (reference sequence). Between the trimmed V and J ends, which lost 5 bases and 8 bases, there was a span of 15 bases. The CDR3 bases are TGTGCCAGCAGCCAAAGGATCAGGGGAGAAGCTTTCTTT. It translates to CASSQRIRGEAFF. The full variable domain, rest sourced from reference TRBV11-1 and TRBJ1-1, is EAEVAQSPRYKITEKSQAVAFWCDPISGHATLYWYRQILGQGPELLVQFQDESVVDDSQLPKDRFSAERLKGVDSTLKIQPAELGDSAMYLCASSQRIRGEAFFGQGTRLTVV.

The table lists this clonotype with a few counts. This sequence joins TRBV7-8 and TRBJ1-1; a possible D gene is TRBD1 (5 bases). The germline V and J ends were trimmed by 7 bases and 7 bases, with 13 bases remaining between them. The CDR3 runs 12 residues. Germline assignment: CDR1 SGHVS and CDR2 FQNEAQ. The CDR3, as DNA: TGTGCCAGCACCAGGGTTCGGGATGAAGCTTTCTTT. Translated: CASTRVRDEAFF.

The genes are TRBV21-1 and TRBJ1-1; the table's D call of TRBD1 was not tested on the DNA. TRBV21-1 is designated a pseudogene. The CDR3 consists of 15 residues. In DNA, the CDR3 is TGTGCCAGCAGCAAACCCCCATGGATGAACACTGAAGCTTTCTTT. It encodes CASSKPPWMNTEAFF.

This clonotype has just a few counts. The chain joins TRBV5-6 to TRBJ2-7; tentative D call: TRBD1 (6 bases). The CDR3 has 15 residues. With 1 base removed from V and 5 bases from J, the gap between germline ends came to 16 bases. Germline assignment: CDR1 SGHDT and CDR2 YYEEEE. The CDR3 protein is CASSLFLGAGNEQYF. The DNA for the CDR3 is TGTGCCAGCAGCTTGTTCCTGGGGGCTGGGAACGAGCAGTACTTC.

The chain links TRBV5-1 to TRBJ2-3; D gene unclear. The germline V gene has CDR1 SGHRS and CDR2 YFSETQ. Trimming took 1 base from V and 5 from J, leaving 14 bases between them. CDR3 length equals 15 residues. This chain's CDR3 is CASSLPGPSGDTQYF. The CDR3 coding sequence is TGCGCCAGCAGCTTGCCGGGCCCCAGTGGAGATACGCAGTATTTT.

The chain employs TRBV3-1 and TRBJ2-5; 9 bases map to TRBD1. The CDR3 loop spans 16 amino acids. The trim removed 4 bases at V and 4 bases at J, leaving 10 bases unmatched. Germline CDR1 and CDR2: LGHDT and YNNKEL (reference sequence). DNA for the CDR3: TGTGCCAGCAGCCCTCACCCGGGACAGGGTGCAGAGACCCAGTACTTC. Protein: CASSPHPGQGAETQYF.

The chain is built from TRBV27 and TRBJ2-7; possible D gene TRBD1, 5 bases. This CDR3 region has 15 residues. Germline CDR1 MNHEY, CDR2 SMNVEV (reference sequence). Trimming took off 0 bases at V and 1 base at J, with 10 bases between the two ends. The CDR3 is CASSLSLTGSYEQYF. CDR3 nucleotide sequence: TGTGCCAGCAGTTTATCCCTAACAGGTTCCTACGAGCAGTACTTC.

The chain combines TRBV20-1 with TRBJ1-2; D uncertain. In germline, CDR1 is DFQATT, CDR2 SNEGSKA (reference sequence). The germline V and J ends were trimmed by 1 base and 3 bases, with 6 bases remaining between them. The CDR3 has 12 amino acids. CDR3 sequence (DNA): TGCAGTGCTAGAGGGCAGGACTATGGCTACACCTTC. As protein: CSARGQDYGYTF.

The genes are TRBV12-3 or TRBV12-4 and TRBJ1-4; tentatively, D is TRBD1 (5 bases). This CDR3 spans 14 amino acids. V was cut by 6 bases and J by 5 bases, with 13 bases left in between. CDR3 DNA: TGTGCCAGCAGCATCGGGGGGTCGAATGAAAAACTGTTTTTT. Protein sequence: CASSIGGSNEKLFF.

The chain couples TRBV29-1 to TRBJ2-1; the D is unclear. Germline values: CDR1 SQVTM, CDR2 ANQGSEA. CDR3 length equals 11 residues. The germline V and J ends were trimmed by 2 bases and 6 bases, with 5 bases remaining between them. CDR3 sequence (DNA): TGCAGCGTTGAACAGGCCAATGAGCAGTTCTTC. Translation gives CSVEQANEQFF.